This T cell receptor (beta chain) was sequenced during a study of blood T cell repertoires in COVID-19. Profiling relied on immunoSEQ multiplex PCR, and the TCRdb table lists in-frame clones only, not all of them. In the table there are more than 200,000 clones, 75% to 90% of which are singletons. Trimming took off 1 base at V and 6 bases at J, with 14 bases between the two ends. This CDR3 comprises 15 residues. Per the germline V gene, CDR1 is SGDLS and CDR2 is YYNGEE. The material sequenced was peripheral blood. The V gene is TRBV9, the J gene TRBJ1-5; tentatively, D is TRBD1 (5 bases). The sequence came from a woman aged 80 or over with COVID-19, enrolled during active disease. Here the CDR3 DNA reads TGTGCCAGCAGCGTAACCCCCAGGGAGGGTCAGCCCCAGCATTTT. Its translation: CASSVTPREGQPQHF.